The rows below give T cell receptor beta chains drawn from one sample of a study of post-analysis software for immune sequencing data. TCRdb ran MiXCR on the PCR reads and lists one entry per CDR3 protein. The sample lists 650,000 to 850,000 distinct CDR3 sequences, approximately 57% seen once, with 4.6% in the top ten. Sequencing input: blood. The receptor source for this set is a girl aged 10 to 17 with multiple sclerosis. The CDR3 runs from the conserved cysteine through the conserved F or W. The D gene is left open where the match is weak. Size is omitted from some rows. Given values are once, few, many or a class for expanded clones.

d_call	v_call	clone_size	j_call	cdr3_nt	cdr3_aa
TRBD2	TRBV29-1	few	TRBJ2-5	TGCAGCCTGCGGACTAGCGGGCTAGAGACCCAGTACTTC	CSLRTSGLETQYF
-	TRBV7-9	few	TRBJ2-5	TGTGCCAGCAGCCGGACTGGAGGGACTTGGTGGGAGCAGTACTTC	CASSRTGGTWWEQYF
-	TRBV29-1	-	TRBJ2-3	TGCAGCGTTGAAGAAAGGGGACACTCCACAGATACGCAGTATTTT	CSVEERGHSTDTQYF
-	TRBV5-1	-	TRBJ2-7	TGCGCCAGTAACCCCGGGGGCAGGGTCGACGAGCAGTACTTC	CASNPGGRVDEQYF
-	TRBV29-1	-	TRBJ2-3	TGCAGCGCCATGACAGACCCCACAGATACGCAGTATTTT	CSAMTDPTDTQYF
-	TRBV6-5	-	TRBJ2-3	TGTGCCAGCAGGGGAGAGGGACGGACAGATACGCAGTATTTT	CASRGEGRTDTQYF
-	TRBV5-1	-	TRBJ2-1	TGCGCCAGCAGCTTTAGAAGCGGAGGGGTTAACAATGAGCAGTTCTTC	CASSFRSGGVNNEQFF
TRBD1	TRBV29-1	-	TRBJ2-7	TGCAGCGTTGAGGGGGACAGGACCTACGAGCAGTACTTC	CSVEGDRTYEQYF
-	TRBV7-3	many	TRBJ2-5	TGTGCCAGCAGCCCCAGGGGTGGGGAGACCCAGTACTTC	CASSPRGGETQYF
TRBD2	TRBV6-6	-	TRBJ2-3	TGTGCCAGCAGTTACTTGCCTAGCGGGGGCTCAGGTACGCAGTATTTT	CASSYLPSGGSGTQYF
TRBD2	TRBV20-1	-	TRBJ2-3	TGCAGTGCTAGAGAGGCGACTAGCGGGAGAAGAGATACGCAGTATTTT	CSAREATSGRRDTQYF
-	TRBV7-2	-	TRBJ2-5	TGTGCCAGCAGCCCTCATCCCGCTAGCTCTGAGACCCAGTACTTC	CASSPHPASSETQYF
-	TRBV29-1	-	TRBJ2-7	TGCAGCGTTGAAGGGGGAGACCCCTACGAGCAGTACTTC	CSVEGGDPYEQYF
TRBD2	TRBV20-1	few	TRBJ2-1	TGCAGTGTCCAGACTAGCGGAAACAATGAGCAGTTCTTC	CSVQTSGNNEQFF
-	TRBV4-1	-	TRBJ1-1	TGCGCCAGCAGCCAAGATGGGGAAAGGGCAGATCCGAACACTGAAGCTTTCTTT	CASSQDGERADPNTEAFF
TRBD2	TRBV5-1	-	TRBJ2-7	TGCGCCAGCAGCTTGGCGCGGGGGGCCTCCTACGAGCAGTACTTC	CASSLARGASYEQYF
TRBD1	TRBV10-3	-	TRBJ2-5	TGTGCCACGCGAGACAGGGTTGACCAAGAGACCCAGTACTTC	CATRDRVDQETQYF
TRBD2	TRBV20-1	few	TRBJ2-7	TGCAGTGCTAGAGATCGGGGGGGGACGGAATACGAGCAGTACTTC	CSARDRGGTEYEQYF
-	TRBV5-1	-	TRBJ2-1	TGCGCCAGCAGCTTGGTAATAGGCTCCTACAATGAGCAGTTCTTC	CASSLVIGSYNEQFF
TRBD2	TRBV29-1	-	TRBJ2-4	TGCAGCGTTGAAGTTTTAGGGCGGGAGCCCTACAATGAGCAGTACTTC	CSVEVLGREPYNEQYF
-	TRBV12-3/TRBV12-4	-	TRBJ2-1	TGTGCCAGCAGTTTAATCCCGGGGGGCGACGAAAATGAGCAGTTCTTC	CASSLIPGGDENEQFF
-	TRBV9	-	TRBJ1-2	TGTGCCAGCAGCATACGGACAGCCGACGAAGTTTCAGGCTACACCTTC	CASSIRTADEVSGYTF
-	TRBV6-2/TRBV6-3	few	TRBJ1-5	TGTGCCAGCAGTTACGCCAGACAGTTAAGCTATCAGCCCCAGCATTTT	CASSYARQLSYQPQHF
-	TRBV15	-	TRBJ1-2	TGTGCCACCAGCAGAGATATTGCACCGAACTATGGCTACACCTTC	CATSRDIAPNYGYTF
-	TRBV3-1	few	TRBJ2-3	TGTGCCAGCAGCCGCGCTAGCACAGATACGCAGTATTTT	CASSRASTDTQYF
-	TRBV29-1	few	TRBJ1-4	TGCAGCGTTGAAACTAATGAAAAACTGTTTTTT	CSVETNEKLFF
TRBD2	TRBV6-4	few	TRBJ2-3	TGTGCCAGCAACCCCCGCTCGGGCGGGAGCGCAGATACGCAGTATTTT	CASNPRSGGSADTQYF
-	TRBV5-1	once	TRBJ1-5	TGCGCCAGCAGCTTGGATTCGCATTTTCAGCCCCAGCATTTT	CASSLDSHFQPQHF
-	TRBV10-3	-	TRBJ2-7	TGTGCCATCAGTGTGACGGGGCTTACCTACGAGCAGTACTTC	CAISVTGLTYEQYF
TRBD1	TRBV20-1	-	TRBJ2-5	TGCAGTGCTAGTTCCAGGACAGGCCAAGAGACCCAGTACTTC	CSASSRTGQETQYF
TRBD1	TRBV5-1	few	TRBJ1-1	TGCGCCAGCAGCCTAAAGACAGGGGCCGGTATGAACACTGAAGCTTTCTTT	CASSLKTGAGMNTEAFF
-	TRBV20-1	-	TRBJ1-4	TGCAGTGCTAGAAGGACAGATCATGAAAAACTGTTTTTT	CSARRTDHEKLFF
-	TRBV15	-	TRBJ2-1	TGTGCCACCAGCAGACCCGGCACAGCGAGAAATGAGCAGTTCTTC	CATSRPGTARNEQFF
-	TRBV7-2	-	TRBJ2-4	TGTGCCAGCAGCTCCGAGACAGGCTGGGGGAACATTCAGTACTTC	CASSSETGWGNIQYF
-	TRBV6-4	-	TRBJ1-2	TGTGCCAGCAGTGGCCCGAGCTGGGACGATAACTATGGCTACACCTTC	CASSGPSWDDNYGYTF
TRBD1	TRBV7-9	-	TRBJ2-1	TGTGCCAGCAGCTTATTGGGGACAGGGATGAACAATGAGCAGTTCTTC	CASSLLGTGMNNEQFF
-	TRBV6-5	-	TRBJ1-2	TGTGCCAGCAAACCCGGGACCGGCTATGGCTACACCTTC	CASKPGTGYGYTF
TRBD2	TRBV7-3	few	TRBJ2-7	TGTGCCAGCAGCTTAGTTGAACTAGCGGACGAGCAGTACTTC	CASSLVELADEQYF
-	TRBV7-3	few	TRBJ2-3	TGTGCCAGCAGCTTCGGCCCTCGGGATACGCAGTATTTT	CASSFGPRDTQYF
-	TRBV20-1	-	TRBJ2-3	TGCAGCGCTACACGACCCACACACCGCACAGATACGCAGTATTTT	CSATRPTHRTDTQYF
TRBD1	TRBV2	-	TRBJ2-7	TGTGCCAGCAGTGGTCTAGGGACAGGGGCCTACGAGCAGTACTTC	CASSGLGTGAYEQYF
TRBD2	TRBV7-2	-	TRBJ2-1	TGTGCCAGCAGCTTAGCGGGGACTAGGGCATACAATGAGCAGTTCTTC	CASSLAGTRAYNEQFF
TRBD1	TRBV20-1	many	TRBJ2-7	TGCAGTGCGGGACAGGGTTTATACGAGCAGTACTTC	CSAGQGLYEQYF
-	TRBV29-1	-	TRBJ2-5	TGCAGCGTTGAACCCGACCGGGACCCCTACCAAGAGACCCAGTACTTC	CSVEPDRDPYQETQYF
-	TRBV29-1	once	TRBJ2-1	TGCAGCGTTGAAACGGCGCAATCGGGCACTCATGAGCAGTTCTTC	CSVETAQSGTHEQFF
TRBD1	TRBV12-3/TRBV12-4	-	TRBJ2-6	TGTGCCAGCAGTTTCTCGGGACAGGGGGCGCTCGGGGCCAACGTCCTGACTTTC	CASSFSGQGALGANVLTF
TRBD1	TRBV10-3	few	TRBJ2-7	TGTGCCATCAGTGTAAGGGACAGCTCCTACGAGCAGTACTTC	CAISVRDSSYEQYF
TRBD2	TRBV20-1	-	TRBJ2-7	TGCAGTGCTGCTCCTGGGACTAGCGGGAGATACGAGCAGTACTTC	CSAAPGTSGRYEQYF
TRBD1	TRBV10-3	-	TRBJ2-3	TGTGCCATCTCGAGGGGGCGGACAGATACGCAGTATTTT	CAISRGRTDTQYF
TRBD1	TRBV3-1	few	TRBJ2-7	TGTGCCAGCAGCCGCTCCGGGGACAGGGTAAACGAGCAGTACTTC	CASSRSGDRVNEQYF
TRBD2	TRBV6-2/TRBV6-3	-	TRBJ2-7	TGTGCCAGCACTGGGGATCGGACTAGCGGGAGCTCCTACGAGCAGTACTTC	CASTGDRTSGSSYEQYF
TRBD2	TRBV20-1	few	TRBJ2-1	TGCAGTGCTAGAGGCCAGAAAGCGGGAGATATGTACAATGAGCAGTTCTTC	CSARGQKAGDMYNEQFF
-	TRBV12-3/TRBV12-4	few	TRBJ1-5	TGTGCCAGCAGTGACCACCTCGGGACCAATAGCAATCAGCCCCAGCATTTT	CASSDHLGTNSNQPQHF
TRBD2	TRBV10-2	-	TRBJ2-5	TGCGCCAGTTCACCGGGACTAGGAAGGCCCCAGTACTTC	CASSPGLGRPQYF
-	TRBV9	-	TRBJ2-7	TGTGCCAGCAGCCTCGGTACTAGTCCCCGTTACGAGCAGTACTTC	CASSLGTSPRYEQYF
TRBD1	TRBV20-1	few	TRBJ2-7	TGCAGTGCTAGCGTCCCACAGGGGATTTACGAGCAGTACTTC	CSASVPQGIYEQYF